A single sample gave rise to the 14 T cell receptor beta chains below, sequenced in a study of T cell clonotyping in hematopoietic cell transplantation. Measured with immunoSEQ multiplex PCR; TCRdb has only the in-frame clones, and not every one. The table has about 13,000 clones, roughly 92% seen once. The specimen was PBMCs, collected 100 days after allogeneic stem cell transplant. All receptors come from a female patient between 50 and 59 years old who had an allogeneic stem cell transplant from an unrelated donor, so the T cells may come from the graft donor. Some clones in this sample may be carry-over from other donors' samples.

This clone was counted a single time. This chain joins TRBV5-1 and TRBJ2-3, with TRBD2 matching over 12 bases. Germline-derived CDR1 and CDR2 are SGHRS and YFSETQ. Trimming cost V 2 bases and J 2 bases; bases outside gene matches: 3. The CDR3 has 16 amino acids. The CDR3 loop is CASSFTSGRSTDTQYF. The CDR3, as DNA: TGCGCCAGCAGCTTCACTAGCGGGAGGTCCACAGATACGCAGTATTTT. Filled out from reference TRBV5-1 and TRBJ2-3, the complete variable domain reads KAGVTQTPRYLIKTRGQQVTLSCSPISGHRSVSWYQQTPGQGLQFLFEYFSETQRNKGNFPGRFSGRQFSNSRSEMNVSTLELGDSALYLCASSFTSGRSTDTQYFGPGTRLTVL.

There are a few counts of this clone. The rearrangement uses TRBV28 and TRBJ1-5, with D tentatively TRBD1 (5 bases). CDR3 length equals 9 residues. V was clipped by 11 bases and J by 7 bases, with 6 bases between them. CDR1 and CDR2 from the germline V gene are MDHEN and SYDVKM. CDR3: CASGQPQHF. In DNA form, the CDR3 reads TGTGCCTCAGGGCAGCCCCAGCATTTT.

This rearrangement joins TRBV2 to TRBJ2-5; TRBD1 might be the D (6 bases). CDR1 is SNHLY and CDR2 is FYNNEI in the germline V gene. V lost 3 bases, J lost 5 bases, and 7 bases lay in between. The CDR3 has 12 amino acids. The CDR3 DNA reads as TGTGCCAGCAGTGATAGGGGGGAGACCCAGTACTTC. Encoded protein: CASSDRGETQYF.

The chain employs TRBV11-2 and TRBJ2-6; D not certain. CDR3 length equals 14 residues. The germline V gene encodes CDR1 SGHAT and CDR2 FQNNGV. V lost 3 bases and J 2 bases, leaving 5 bases between the germline ends. The CDR3: CASSFGTGANVLTF. The CDR3 nucleotides read TGTGCCAGCAGCTTTGGGACTGGGGCCAACGTCCTGACTTTC.

The V call is TRBV27, the J call TRBJ2-1; D remains unclear. The CDR3 covers 11 residues. Trimming pared 5 bases from V and 2 bases from J, leaving 1 base between. Looked up from germline, CDR1 is MNHEY and CDR2 is SMNVEV (reference sequence). CDR3 DNA: TGTGCCAGCAGTACCTACAATGAGCAGTTCTTC. Protein product: CASSTYNEQFF.

The chain couples TRBV5-6 to TRBJ2-3; TRBD2 matches at 15 bases. V lost 4 bases and J lost 6; bases outside the gene matches: 9. The germline V gene encodes CDR1 SGHDT and CDR2 YYEEEE. The CDR3 runs 17 residues. CDR3 bases: TGTGCCAGCAGCCTTCGGACTAGCGGGGGGGCTGGGGATACGCAGTATTTT. Amino acid sequence: CASSLRTSGGAGDTQYF.

The chain has TRBV19 and TRBJ1-5, with 7 bases lining up with TRBD1. The V gene end was trimmed by 4 bases and the J gene end by 5 bases; junction bases not matched to a gene: 8. CDR3 length: 15 amino acids. CDR1 LNHDA and CDR2 SQIVND come from the germline V gene (reference sequence). CDR3 protein: CASSSQDRTYQPQHF. The CDR3 DNA sequence: TGTGCCAGTAGTAGTCAGGACAGGACCTATCAGCCCCAGCATTTT.

The chain combines TRBV11-2 with TRBJ2-7; D tentatively reads TRBD1 or TRBD2 (5 bases each). V dropped 1 base and J dropped 0 bases, with 13 bases sitting between them. CDR1 is SGHAT, CDR2 FQNNGV, per germline. The CDR3 has 16 amino acids. The CDR3 loop reads CASSLAGTLSSYEQYF. The CDR3 DNA is TGTGCCAGCAGCTTAGCAGGGACCCTGAGCTCCTACGAGCAGTACTTC.

The V call is TRBV6-1, the J call TRBJ2-7, with D perhaps matching TRBD2 (5 bases). From germline, CDR1 is MNHNS and CDR2 SASEGT. The germline V and J ends were trimmed by 4 bases and 3 bases, with 13 bases remaining between them. The CDR3 runs 14 residues. CDR3 nucleotide sequence: TGTGCCAGCAGTGCCCGCGGGTCTCGCTACGAGCAGTACGTC. Translation gives CASSARGSRYEQYV.

V and J are TRBV28 and TRBJ1-2, with D perhaps TRBD1 (6 bases). V lost 6 bases, J lost 0 bases, and 11 bases lay in between. Germline assignment: CDR1 MDHEN and CDR2 SYDVKM. This CDR3 spans 14 amino acids. CDR3 sequence: CASSGTPTNYGYTF. Here the CDR3 DNA reads TGTGCCAGCAGCGGGACACCCACTAACTATGGCTACACCTTC.

This clone was observed a single time. The rearrangement links TRBV20-1 to TRBJ1-2, with D hard to call. The CDR3 runs 11 residues. Trimming took off 2 bases at V and 8 bases at J, with 9 bases between the two ends. Germline V gene sequence: CDR1 DFQATT, CDR2 SNEGSKA (reference sequence). CDR3 protein: CSARMVRGYTF. CDR3 coding DNA: TGCAGTGCTAGAATGGTGAGAGGCTACACCTTC.

The chain has TRBV2 and TRBJ2-5; perhaps TRBD1 as D (6 bases). CDR3 length: 13 residues. V dropped 3 bases and J dropped 5 bases, with 10 bases sitting between them. The germline V gene encodes CDR1 SNHLY and CDR2 FYNNEI. The CDR3 DNA reads TGTGCCAGCAGTGAGGGGGCGGGCGAGACCCAGTACTTC. This codes for CASSEGAGETQYF.

This sequence joins TRBV30 and TRBJ1-4; TRBD1 might be the D (6 bases). V was clipped by 5 bases and J by 8 bases, with 21 bases between them. The CDR3 has 15 amino acids. CDR1 GTSNPN and CDR2 SVGIG come from the germline V gene (reference sequence). In DNA, the CDR3 is TGTGCCTGGTCCCGACAGGCTCTAAGCGAAGAAAAACTGTTTTTT. Its translation is CAWSRQALSEEKLFF.

The V call is TRBV30, the J call TRBJ2-1; TRBD2 aligns across 7 bases. V lost 0 bases and J lost 3; bases outside the gene matches: 5. Germline V gene sequence: CDR1 GTSNPN, CDR2 SVGIG (reference sequence). This CDR3 contains 15 residues. The CDR3, as DNA: TGTGCCTGGAGTGTAGCCAGCGGGAACTACAATGAGCAGTTCTTC. This translates into CAWSVASGNYNEQFF.